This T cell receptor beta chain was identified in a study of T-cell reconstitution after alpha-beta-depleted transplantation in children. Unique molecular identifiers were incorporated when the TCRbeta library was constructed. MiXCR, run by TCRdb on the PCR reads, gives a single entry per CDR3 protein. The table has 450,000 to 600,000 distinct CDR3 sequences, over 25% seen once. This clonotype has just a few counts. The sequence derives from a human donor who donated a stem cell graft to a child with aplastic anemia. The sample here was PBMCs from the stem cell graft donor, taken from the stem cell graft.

In DNA, the CDR3 is TGTGCCAGCTCAACCTTCGTTCTCGACCGGGACCGATTTTTCGGCGGGGAGCTGTTTTTT. The encoded protein is CASSTFVLDRDRFFGGELFF. The chain joins TRBV18 to TRBJ2-2; D assignment may be TRBD1 or TRBD2 (5 bases each). The ends were cut back, 5 bases at V and 7 bases at J, with 32 bases in the middle. The germline V gene has CDR1 KGHSH and CDR2 LQKENI. The length of the CDR3 is 20 residues.